Shown below are 21 T cell receptor beta chains from a single sample sequenced in a study of cytomegalovirus exposure and HLA in healthy donors. Amplification used 60 Vbeta primers and 13 Jbeta primers. TCRdb's table, derived via immunoSEQ multiplex PCR, lists solely in-frame clones and lacks some. The sample lists 150,000 or so clones; over 70% were seen once. Source material: PBMCs. These receptors originate from a woman aged 40 to 49 in good health and CMV-seronegative.

The CDR3 DNA reads as TGTGCCAGCAGTTTAGCGGGGTGGGAACGTAGCGAGCAGTACTTC. It codes for CASSLAGWERSEQYF. This chain joins TRBV28 and TRBJ2-5, with D possibly matching TRBD2 (6 bases). The better agreement between TRBJ2-7 and the DNA end casts doubt on the J call. The CDR3 length is 15 residues. Germline values: CDR1 MDHEN, CDR2 SYDVKM.

The rearrangement joins TRBV7-8 to TRBJ2-5; perhaps TRBD1 as D (6 bases). The better agreement between TRBJ2-7 and the DNA end casts doubt on the J call. Germline V gives CDR1 SGHVS, CDR2 FQNEAQ. The CDR3 covers 13 residues. DNA of the CDR3: TGTGCCAGCAGCCCGGGGACATCCTACGAGCAGTACTTC. This sequence encodes CASSPGTSYEQYF.

This chain links TRBV2 with TRBJ1-5; D not certain. The CDR3 is 13 amino acids. The V and J ends lost 3 bases and 4 bases respectively, with 7 bases between them. Germline CDR1 is SNHLY and CDR2 is FYNNEI. CDR3: CASSEAENQPQHF. In nucleotides, the CDR3 is TGTGCCAGCAGTGAGGCAGAAAATCAGCCCCAGCATTTT. Drawing the rest from reference TRBV2 and TRBJ1-5, the complete variable domain is EPEVTQTPSHQVTQMGQEVILRCVPISNHLYFYWYRQILGQKVEFLVSFYNNEISEKSEIFDDQFSVERPDGSNFTLKIRSTKLEDSAMYFCASSEAENQPQHFGDGTRLSIL.

A single count supports this clone. V and J are TRBV5-1 and TRBJ2-5; D is unclear. Between the trimmed V and J ends, which lost 0 bases and 5 bases, there was a span of 5 bases. Germline lookup yields CDR1 SGHRS and CDR2 YFSETQ. The CDR3 has 12 amino acids. The CDR3 sequence: CASSLALETQYF. As DNA, the CDR3 is TGCGCCAGCAGCTTGGCCTTGGAGACCCAGTACTTC.

CDR3 DNA: TGCAGCGTTAGTTTGGCAGGGGGCTCGTCTGAAGCTTTCTTT. Translated: CSVSLAGGSSEAFF. The V gene is TRBV29-1, the J gene TRBJ1-1; 8 bases are a match to TRBD1. Germline assignment: CDR1 SQVTM and CDR2 ANQGSEA. The CDR3 runs 14 residues. V shed 5 bases and J 6 bases; nucleotides not matched to a gene: 11.

This clone occurred once. CDR3 nucleotides: TGTGCCACCAGCAGGACCATGGGACTAGCGGGAGTCGGCACAGATACGCAGTATTTT. It encodes CATSRTMGLAGVGTDTQYF. V usage is TRBV15 and J usage is TRBJ2-3, with 14 bases aligning to TRBD2. J gave up 1 base and V 3 bases, and 9 bases lay outside the gene matches. CDR1 and CDR2 from the germline V gene are LNHNV and YYDKDF (reference sequence). This CDR3 contains 19 residues.

The chain combines TRBV30 with TRBJ1-4; D gene unclear. CDR3 length: 12 residues. Germline-derived CDR1 and CDR2 are GTSNPN and SVGIG (reference sequence). V lost 3 bases and J lost 12, with 14 bases in between. CDR3 loop: CAWSRSSGELFF. The CDR3, as DNA: TGTGCCTGGAGCAGATCTAGTGGCGAACTGTTTTTT.

The rearrangement links TRBV28 to TRBJ1-1; D is uncertain. The CDR3 covers 14 residues. Between the trimmed V and J ends, which lost 4 bases and 1 base, there was a span of 10 bases. Germline CDR1 is MDHEN and CDR2 is SYDVKM. The CDR3 reads CASSSATKNTEAFF. CDR3 bases: TGTGCCAGCAGTTCCGCGACAAAGAACACTGAAGCTTTCTTT.

V and J are TRBV7-3 and TRBJ2-3; TRBD2 aligns across 11 bases. The trim removed 5 bases at V and 3 bases at J, leaving 10 bases unmatched. Per germline, CDR1 SGHTA and CDR2 FQGTGA. The CDR3 consists of 17 residues. CDR3 amino acids: CASSPLGLAGGTDTQYF. DNA of the CDR3: TGTGCCAGCAGCCCACTGGGGCTAGCGGGGGGAACAGATACGCAGTATTTT.

This sequence joins TRBV6-6 and TRBJ2-7; unclear D gene. CDR1 MNHNY and CDR2 SVGAGI come from the germline V gene (reference sequence). The V and J ends lost 8 bases and 2 bases respectively, with 4 bases between them. The CDR3 length is 10 residues. The CDR3 nucleotides read TGTGCCAGCGGCACCTACGAGCAGTACTTC. It encodes CASGTYEQYF.

The J gene is TRBJ2-1, the V gene TRBV10-3; no definite D call. The CDR3 runs to 13 residues. Trimming stripped 0 bases from V and 9 bases from J, with 9 bases between. Germline V gives CDR1 ENHRY, CDR2 SYGVKD. CDR3 bases: TGTGCCATCAGTGAGTCGATCGCCGGTGAGCAGTTCTTC. It specifies CAISESIAGEQFF.

V and J are TRBV29-1 and TRBJ2-7; 8 bases align to TRBD1. CDR1 is SQVTM, CDR2 ANQGSEA, per germline. CDR3 length: 15 amino acids. V trimming: 2 bases; J trimming: 5 bases; junction bases outside the gene matches: 11. The CDR3 DNA reads as TGCAGCGTTGAACCCCCGGGACAGGAGATTAACGAGCAGTACTTC. The encoded protein is CSVEPPGQEINEQYF.

The chain couples TRBV6-1 to TRBJ2-1; the D is unclear. Germline V gene data show CDR1 as MNHNS and CDR2 as SASEGT. Between the trimmed V and J ends, which lost 2 bases and 8 bases, there was a span of 19 bases. The length of the CDR3 is 16 residues. This chain's CDR3 is CASSEPRPDGYDEQFF. The CDR3 DNA is TGTGCCAGCAGTGAACCTAGGCCCGATGGGTACGATGAGCAGTTCTTC.

V gene TRBV7-6 combines with J gene TRBJ1-2; a possible D gene is TRBD1 (5 bases). Deletions cut 1 base from V and 6 bases from J, with 12 bases between. In germline, CDR1 is SGHVS, CDR2 FNYEAQ. This CDR3 contains 14 residues. CDR3 residues: CASSLVGAGDGYTF. CDR3 in DNA: TGTGCCAGCAGCTTAGTGGGCGCGGGGGATGGCTACACCTTC.

This sequence joins TRBV2 and TRBJ2-7; D not resolved. The germline V gene encodes CDR1 SNHLY and CDR2 FYNNEI. The CDR3 extends over 11 amino acids. V lost 3 bases, J lost 3 bases, and 3 bases lay in between. The CDR3 nucleotides read TGTGCCAGCAGTGACTACTACGAGCAGTACTTC. This translates into CASSDYYEQYF.

This chain joins TRBV11-1 and TRBJ1-1; no clear D gene. Trimming took off 0 bases at V and 5 bases at J, with 10 bases between the two ends. Germline-derived CDR1 and CDR2 are SGHAT and FQDESV (reference sequence). The CDR3 is made up of 14 amino acids. The CDR3 DNA follows: TGTGCCAGCAGCTTAGCGGCGGGTAGGACTGAAGCTTTCTTT. It codes for CASSLAAGRTEAFF. Full variable domain (rest looked up from reference TRBV11-1 and TRBJ1-1): EAEVAQSPRYKITEKSQAVAFWCDPISGHATLYWYRQILGQGPELLVQFQDESVVDDSQLPKDRFSAERLKGVDSTLKIQPAELGDSAMYLCASSLAAGRTEAFFGQGTRLTVV.

This chain uses TRBV6-5 with TRBJ2-2; 9 bases are shared with TRBD1. Per the germline V gene, CDR1 is MNHEY and CDR2 is SVGAGI. This CDR3 contains 15 residues. Losses at the gene ends were 5 bases for V and 5 bases for J; bases not matched to a gene: 6. CDR3 region: CASSPGTGWTGELFF. The DNA of the CDR3 is TGTGCCAGCAGTCCTGGGACAGGGTGGACCGGGGAGCTGTTTTTT.

The V call is TRBV4-3, the J call TRBJ1-4, with D possibly TRBD1 on 5 matching bases. The V end lost 0 bases, the J end lost 7 bases, and 12 bases lay between the germline ends. Germline V gene sequence: CDR1 LGHNA, CDR2 YSLEER. This CDR3 region has 15 residues. CDR3 residues: CASSQDPRASEKLFF. As DNA, the CDR3 is TGCGCCAGCAGCCAAGATCCCAGGGCTAGTGAAAAACTGTTTTTT.

CDR3 region: CASSLDRGYGYTF. Here the CDR3 DNA reads TGTGCCAGCAGCTTAGACAGGGGCTATGGCTACACCTTC. The V call is TRBV7-2, the J call TRBJ1-2, with 7 bases lining up with TRBD1. CDR3 length: 13 residues. V trimming: 1 base; J trimming: 4 bases; junction bases outside the gene matches: 0. The germline V gene encodes CDR1 SGHTA and CDR2 FQGNSA.

The J gene is TRBJ2-3, the V gene TRBV4-2; 7 bases align to TRBD1. CDR1 is LGHNA and CDR2 is YNFKEQ in the germline V gene. CDR3 size: 18 residues. V lost 6 bases, J lost 5 bases, and 20 bases stayed unmatched. The chain's CDR3 is CASRPLLDRSVKRDTQYF. CDR3 DNA: TGTGCCAGCAGGCCTCTCCTGGACAGGTCGGTGAAAAGAGATACGCAGTATTTT.

The rearrangement uses TRBV6-4 and TRBJ2-5; 7 nucleotides line up with TRBD2. The CDR3 has 17 amino acids. Trimming removed 0 bases from V and 0 bases from J; junction bases left unmatched: 7. In germline, CDR1 is MRHNA, CDR2 SNTAGT. The CDR3 reads CASSDSAGRVYQETQYF. In nucleotides, the CDR3 is TGTGCCAGCAGTGACTCCGCAGGGAGGGTGTACCAAGAGACCCAGTACTTC.